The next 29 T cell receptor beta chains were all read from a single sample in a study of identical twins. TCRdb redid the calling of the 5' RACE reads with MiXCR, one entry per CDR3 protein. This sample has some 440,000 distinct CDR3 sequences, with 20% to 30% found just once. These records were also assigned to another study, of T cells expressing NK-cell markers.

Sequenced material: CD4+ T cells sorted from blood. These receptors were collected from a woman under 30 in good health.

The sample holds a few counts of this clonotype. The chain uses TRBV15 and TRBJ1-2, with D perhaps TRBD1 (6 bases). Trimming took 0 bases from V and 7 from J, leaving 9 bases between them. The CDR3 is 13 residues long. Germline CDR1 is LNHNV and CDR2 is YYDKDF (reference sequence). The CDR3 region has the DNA TGTGCCACCAGCAGAGACCTACAGGGTGGCTACACCTTC. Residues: CATSRDLQGGYTF.

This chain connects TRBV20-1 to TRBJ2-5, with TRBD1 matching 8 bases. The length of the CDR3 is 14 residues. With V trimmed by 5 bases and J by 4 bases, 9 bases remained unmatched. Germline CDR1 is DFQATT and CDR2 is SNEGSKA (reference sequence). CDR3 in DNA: TGCAGTGCTCCCATCAGGGGGCGGGGAGAGACCCAGTACTTC. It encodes CSAPIRGRGETQYF.

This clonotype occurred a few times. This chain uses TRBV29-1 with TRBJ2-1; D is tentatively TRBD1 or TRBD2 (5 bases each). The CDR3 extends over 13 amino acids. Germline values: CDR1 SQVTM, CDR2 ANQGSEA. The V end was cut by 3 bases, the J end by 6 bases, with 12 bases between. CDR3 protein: CSVDELGPNEQFF. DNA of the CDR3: TGCAGCGTTGACGAACTGGGACCCAATGAGCAGTTCTTC.

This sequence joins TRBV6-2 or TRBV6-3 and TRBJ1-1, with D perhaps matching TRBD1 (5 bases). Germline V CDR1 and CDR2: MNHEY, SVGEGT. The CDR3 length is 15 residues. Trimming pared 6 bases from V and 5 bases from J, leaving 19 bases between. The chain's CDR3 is CASSPISGSGTEAFF. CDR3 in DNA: TGTGCCAGCAGCCCAATCTCAGGGTCGGGGACTGAAGCTTTCTTT.

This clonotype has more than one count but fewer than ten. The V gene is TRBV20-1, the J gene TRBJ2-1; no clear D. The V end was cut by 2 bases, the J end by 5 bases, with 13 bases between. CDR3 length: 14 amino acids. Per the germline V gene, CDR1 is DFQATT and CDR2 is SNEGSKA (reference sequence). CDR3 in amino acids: CSARRHGPHNEQFF. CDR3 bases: TGCAGTGCTAGAAGACACGGGCCACACAATGAGCAGTTCTTC.

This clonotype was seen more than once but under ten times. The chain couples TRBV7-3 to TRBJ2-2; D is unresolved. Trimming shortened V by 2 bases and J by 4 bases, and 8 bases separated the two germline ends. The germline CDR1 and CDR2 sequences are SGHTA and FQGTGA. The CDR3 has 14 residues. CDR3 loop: CASSLYGSTGELFF. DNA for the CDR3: TGTGCCAGCAGCTTATACGGTTCCACCGGGGAGCTGTTTTTT.

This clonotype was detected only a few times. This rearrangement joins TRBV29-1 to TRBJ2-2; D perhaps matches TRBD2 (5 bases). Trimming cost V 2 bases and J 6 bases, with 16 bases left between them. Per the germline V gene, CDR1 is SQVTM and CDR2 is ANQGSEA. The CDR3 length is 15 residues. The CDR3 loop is CSVEMFSYGAGELFF. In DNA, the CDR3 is TGCAGCGTTGAAATGTTTTCCTACGGGGCCGGGGAGCTGTTTTTT.

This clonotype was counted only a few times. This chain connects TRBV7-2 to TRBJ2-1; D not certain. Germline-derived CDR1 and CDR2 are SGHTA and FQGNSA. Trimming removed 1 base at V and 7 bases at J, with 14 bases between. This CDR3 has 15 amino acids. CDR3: CASSLVDGPRNEQFF. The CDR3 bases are TGTGCCAGCAGCTTAGTAGACGGACCGCGGAATGAGCAGTTCTTC.

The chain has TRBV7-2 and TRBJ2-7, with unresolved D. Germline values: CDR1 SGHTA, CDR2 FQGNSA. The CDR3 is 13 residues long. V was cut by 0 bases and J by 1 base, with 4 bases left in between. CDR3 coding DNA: TGTGCCAGCAGCTTAGCGAAGTCCTACGAGCAGTACTTC. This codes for CASSLAKSYEQYF.

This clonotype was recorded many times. The CDR3 protein is CASSLGGGLSYEQYF. Written as DNA, the CDR3 is TGTGCCAGCAGTTTAGGAGGGGGCCTCTCCTACGAGCAGTACTTC. The chain carries TRBV12-3 or TRBV12-4 and TRBJ2-7; 7 nucleotides align to TRBD1. V lost 1 base, J lost 0 bases, and 3 bases stayed unmatched. This CDR3 contains 15 residues.

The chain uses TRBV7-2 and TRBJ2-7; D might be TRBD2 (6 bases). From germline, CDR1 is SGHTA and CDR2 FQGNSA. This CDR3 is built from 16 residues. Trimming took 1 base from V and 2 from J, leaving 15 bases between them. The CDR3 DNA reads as TGTGCCAGCAGCTTAGTAACTAGCCGCTCTACCTACGAGCAGTACTTC. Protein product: CASSLVTSRSTYEQYF.

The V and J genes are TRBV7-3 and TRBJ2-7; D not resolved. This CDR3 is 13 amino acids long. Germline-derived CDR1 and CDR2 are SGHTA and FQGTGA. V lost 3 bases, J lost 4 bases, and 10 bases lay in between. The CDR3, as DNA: TGTGCCAGCAGCTTGGCCACGGAATACGAGCAGTACTTC. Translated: CASSLATEYEQYF. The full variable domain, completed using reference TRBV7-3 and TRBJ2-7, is GAGVSQTPSNKVTEKGKYVELRCDPISGHTALYWYRQSLGQGPEFLIYFQGTGAADDSGLPNDRFFAVRPEGSVSTLKIQRTERGDSAVYLCASSLATEYEQYFGPGTRLTVT.

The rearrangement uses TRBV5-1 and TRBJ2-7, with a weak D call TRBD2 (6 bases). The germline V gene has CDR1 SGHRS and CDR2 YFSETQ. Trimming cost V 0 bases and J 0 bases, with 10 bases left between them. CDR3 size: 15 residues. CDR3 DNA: TGCGCCAGCAGCTTGGAGGGGCGGGACTCCTACGAGCAGTACTTC. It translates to CASSLEGRDSYEQYF.

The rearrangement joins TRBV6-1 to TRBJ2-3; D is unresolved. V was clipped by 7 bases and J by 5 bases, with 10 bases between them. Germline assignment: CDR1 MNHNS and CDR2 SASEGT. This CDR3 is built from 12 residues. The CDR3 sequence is CASTRIRDTQYF. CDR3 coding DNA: TGTGCCAGCACTAGAATACGAGATACGCAGTATTTT.

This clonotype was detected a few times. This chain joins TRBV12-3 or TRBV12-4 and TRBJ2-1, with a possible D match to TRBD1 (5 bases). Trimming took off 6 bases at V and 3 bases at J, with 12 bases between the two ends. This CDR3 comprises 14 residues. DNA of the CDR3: TGTGCCAGCAGGCGTCTAGGGGTCTACAATGAGCAGTTCTTC. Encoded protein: CASRRLGVYNEQFF.

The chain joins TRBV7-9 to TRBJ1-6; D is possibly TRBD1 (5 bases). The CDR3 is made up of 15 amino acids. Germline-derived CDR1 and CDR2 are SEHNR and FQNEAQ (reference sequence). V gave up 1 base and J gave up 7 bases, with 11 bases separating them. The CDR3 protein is CASSLGGVANSPLHF. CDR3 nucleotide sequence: TGTGCCAGCAGCTTAGGGGGGGTTGCGAATTCACCCCTCCACTTT.

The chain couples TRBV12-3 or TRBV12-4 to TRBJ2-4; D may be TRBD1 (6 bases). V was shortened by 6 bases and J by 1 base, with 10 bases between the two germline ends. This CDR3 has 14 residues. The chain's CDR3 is CASRNREAKNIQYF. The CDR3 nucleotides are TGTGCCAGCAGGAACAGGGAGGCCAAAAACATTCAGTACTTC.

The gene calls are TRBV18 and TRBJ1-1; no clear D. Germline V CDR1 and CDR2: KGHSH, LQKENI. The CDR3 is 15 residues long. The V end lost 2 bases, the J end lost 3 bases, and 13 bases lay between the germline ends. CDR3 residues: CASSPIPVGDTEAFF. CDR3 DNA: TGTGCCAGCTCACCAATCCCCGTTGGAGACACTGAAGCTTTCTTT.

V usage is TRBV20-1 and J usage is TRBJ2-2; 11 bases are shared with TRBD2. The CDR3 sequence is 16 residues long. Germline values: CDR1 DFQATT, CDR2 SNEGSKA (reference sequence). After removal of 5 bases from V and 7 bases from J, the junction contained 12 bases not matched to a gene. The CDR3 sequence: CSARYSLAGGSGELFF. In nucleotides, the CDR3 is TGCAGTGCTCGATATTCCCTAGCGGGAGGCAGCGGGGAGCTGTTTTTT.

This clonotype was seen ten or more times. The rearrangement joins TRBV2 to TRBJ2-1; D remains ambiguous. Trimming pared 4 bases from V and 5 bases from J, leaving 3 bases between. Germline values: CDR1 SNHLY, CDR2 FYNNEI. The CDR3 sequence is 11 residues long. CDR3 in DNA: TGTGCCAGCAGTGTTAACAATGAGCAGTTCTTC. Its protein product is CASSVNNEQFF.

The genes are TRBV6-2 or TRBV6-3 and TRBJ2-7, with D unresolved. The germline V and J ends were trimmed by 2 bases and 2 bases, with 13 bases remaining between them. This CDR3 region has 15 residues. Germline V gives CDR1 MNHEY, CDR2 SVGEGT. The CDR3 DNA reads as TGTGCCAGCAGTTACAAAGCAGGCCCTACCTACGAGCAGTACTTC. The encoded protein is CASSYKAGPTYEQYF.

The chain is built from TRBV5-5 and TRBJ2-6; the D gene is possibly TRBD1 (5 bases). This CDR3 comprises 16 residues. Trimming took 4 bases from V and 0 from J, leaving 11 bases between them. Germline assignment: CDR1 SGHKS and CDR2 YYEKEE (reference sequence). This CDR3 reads CASSRDRSSGANVLTF. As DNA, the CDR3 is TGTGCCAGCAGCCGTGACAGAAGCTCTGGGGCCAACGTCCTGACTTTC.

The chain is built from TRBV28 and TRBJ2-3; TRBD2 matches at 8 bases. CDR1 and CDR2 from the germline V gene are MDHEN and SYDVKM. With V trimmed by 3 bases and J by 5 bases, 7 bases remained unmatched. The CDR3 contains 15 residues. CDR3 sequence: CASSFPGGAGDTQYF. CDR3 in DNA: TGTGCCAGCAGTTTCCCCGGGGGGGCCGGAGATACGCAGTATTTT.

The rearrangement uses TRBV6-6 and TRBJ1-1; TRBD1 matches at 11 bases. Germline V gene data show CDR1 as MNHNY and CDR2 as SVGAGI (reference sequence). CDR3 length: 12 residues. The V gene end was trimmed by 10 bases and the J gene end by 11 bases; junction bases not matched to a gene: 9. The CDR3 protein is CAIMGQGGYAFF. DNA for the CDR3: TGTGCCATTATGGGACAGGGGGGTTATGCTTTCTTT.

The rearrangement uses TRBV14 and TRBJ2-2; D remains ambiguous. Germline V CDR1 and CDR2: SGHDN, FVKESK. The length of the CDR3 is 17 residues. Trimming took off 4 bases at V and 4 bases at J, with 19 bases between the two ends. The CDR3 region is CASSPNTATAFTGELFF. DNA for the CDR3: TGTGCCAGCAGCCCAAACACGGCGACCGCCTTCACCGGGGAGCTGTTTTTT.

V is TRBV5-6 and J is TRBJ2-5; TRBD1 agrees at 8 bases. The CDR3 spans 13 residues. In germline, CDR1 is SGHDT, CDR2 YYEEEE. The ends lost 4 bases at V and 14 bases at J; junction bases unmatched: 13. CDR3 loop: CASSPRGLGSRYF. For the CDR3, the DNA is TGTGCCAGCAGCCCCAGGGGGCTGGGGAGTAGATACTTC.

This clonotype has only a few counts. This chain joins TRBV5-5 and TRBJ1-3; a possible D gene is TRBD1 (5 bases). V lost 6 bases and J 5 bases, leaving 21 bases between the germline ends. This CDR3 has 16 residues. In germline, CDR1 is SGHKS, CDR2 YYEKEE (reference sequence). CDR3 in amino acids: CASNADVAGPRNTIYF. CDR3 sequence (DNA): TGTGCCAGCAACGCCGACGTTGCGGGACCAAGAAACACCATATATTTT.

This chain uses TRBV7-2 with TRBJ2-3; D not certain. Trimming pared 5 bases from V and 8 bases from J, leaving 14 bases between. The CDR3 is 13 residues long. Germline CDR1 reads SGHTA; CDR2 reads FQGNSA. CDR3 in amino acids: CASSAPTVGTQYF. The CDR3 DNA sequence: TGTGCCAGCAGCGCCCCGACGGTGGGTACGCAGTATTTT.

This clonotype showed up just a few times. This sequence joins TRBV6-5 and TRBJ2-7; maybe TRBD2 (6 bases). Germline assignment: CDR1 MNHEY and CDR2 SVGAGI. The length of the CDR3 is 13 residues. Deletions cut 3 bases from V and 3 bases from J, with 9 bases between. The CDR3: CASSYRGFYEQYF. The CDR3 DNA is TGTGCCAGCAGTTATCGGGGGTTCTACGAGCAGTACTTC.